A selection of T cell receptor beta chains follows, all from one sample in a study of blood T cells in healthy people across ages. TCRdb reanalysed the 5' RACE reads using MiXCR and keeps one entry per CDR3 protein. The profile shows roughly 1.9 million distinct CDR3 sequences, about 39% of them singletons. Sample: blood. Receptors were obtained from a human donor in good health. Each CDR3 is given with its conserved first and last residue. Fields, in order: clone size, D gene, V gene, J gene, CDR3 DNA, CDR3 protein. A D gene is named only where the DNA matches it firmly. Some rows have no size entry. The others give once, few or many, or a class for an expanded clone.

clone size: few
D gene: .
V gene: TRBV7-2
J gene: TRBJ1-2
CDR3 DNA: TGTGCCAGCAGCCCCTCTGGTGTGGCCTATGGCTACACCTTC
CDR3 protein: CASSPSGVAYGYTF

clone size: .
D gene: .
V gene: TRBV7-2
J gene: TRBJ1-2
CDR3 DNA: TGTGCCAGCAGCTTAGAGCGACAGGCCTATGGCTACACCTTC
CDR3 protein: CASSLERQAYGYTF

clone size: .
D gene: .
V gene: TRBV6-5
J gene: TRBJ1-1
CDR3 DNA: TGTGCCAGCAGGCTTGGTCCGAGAAGTTACACTGAAGCTTTCTTT
CDR3 protein: CASRLGPRSYTEAFF

clone size: .
D gene: TRBD2
V gene: TRBV7-9
J gene: TRBJ2-5
CDR3 DNA: TGTGCCAGCAGACCGTTGGAGAGCGGGGGGGCCCGGGAGACCCAGTACTTC
CDR3 protein: CASRPLESGGARETQYF

clone size: few
D gene: .
V gene: TRBV9
J gene: TRBJ2-7
CDR3 DNA: TGTGCCAGCAGCGTAGAACTCGGGAACGAGCAGTACTTC
CDR3 protein: CASSVELGNEQYF

clone size: .
D gene: TRBD1
V gene: TRBV3-1
J gene: TRBJ1-1
CDR3 DNA: TGTGCCAGCAGCCCTAGGGACAGGGGAGTCACTGAAGCTTTCTTT
CDR3 protein: CASSPRDRGVTEAFF

clone size: .
D gene: .
V gene: TRBV10-3
J gene: TRBJ2-3
CDR3 DNA: TGTGCCATCACCGACGGCTTCACAGATACGCAGTATTTT
CDR3 protein: CAITDGFTDTQYF

clone size: few
D gene: .
V gene: TRBV6-2/TRBV6-3
J gene: TRBJ2-3
CDR3 DNA: TGTGCCAGCAGTTACAACGACTGGGTAGTGCCAACAGATACGCAGTATTTT
CDR3 protein: CASSYNDWVVPTDTQYF

clone size: .
D gene: TRBD1
V gene: TRBV6-2/TRBV6-3
J gene: TRBJ2-7
CDR3 DNA: TGTGCCAGCAGTTCCTGGGACAGGAGCTCCTACGAGCAGTACTTC
CDR3 protein: CASSSWDRSSYEQYF

clone size: .
D gene: .
V gene: TRBV6-5
J gene: TRBJ1-1
CDR3 DNA: TGTGCCAGCAGGGAACAGGGAAGGGGGACCACTGAAGCTTTCTTT
CDR3 protein: CASREQGRGTTEAFF

clone size: .
D gene: .
V gene: TRBV7-2
J gene: TRBJ2-1
CDR3 DNA: TGTGCCAGCAGCTTAGACGGGCAGGACTACAATGAGCAGTTCTTC
CDR3 protein: CASSLDGQDYNEQFF

clone size: many
D gene: .
V gene: TRBV15
J gene: TRBJ1-2
CDR3 DNA: TGTGCCACCACCCCGAGATACCAGACAGCTGCGACTAACTATGGCTACACCTTC
CDR3 protein: CATTPRYQTAATNYGYTF

clone size: many
D gene: .
V gene: TRBV7-2
J gene: TRBJ2-3
CDR3 DNA: TGTGCCTCACAGCTTAGGGGGAGCACAGATACGCAGTATTTT
CDR3 protein: CASQLRGSTDTQYF

clone size: .
D gene: .
V gene: TRBV3-1
J gene: TRBJ1-1
CDR3 DNA: TGTGCCAGCAGCCAATTAGGGGAGAAGAGCACTGAAGCTTTCTTT
CDR3 protein: CASSQLGEKSTEAFF

clone size: few
D gene: .
V gene: TRBV5-1
J gene: TRBJ2-6
CDR3 DNA: TGCGCCAGCAGCCCTGGAGTTCACTCTGGGGCCAACGTCCTGACTTTC
CDR3 protein: CASSPGVHSGANVLTF

clone size: few
D gene: .
V gene: TRBV28
J gene: TRBJ2-4
CDR3 DNA: TGTGCCAGCTCAAGCAGGGAAGGGGAGCAGTACTTC
CDR3 protein: CASSSREGEQYF

clone size: .
D gene: .
V gene: TRBV29-1
J gene: TRBJ1-2
CDR3 DNA: TGCAGCGTTTTCGGTGTCCGCTCACATGGAGCCCACACCTTC
CDR3 protein: CSVFGVRSHGAHTF

clone size: .
D gene: .
V gene: TRBV7-7
J gene: TRBJ2-2
CDR3 DNA: TGTGCCAGCAGCGAAGGGACGGCGAACACCGGGGAGCTGTTTTTT
CDR3 protein: CASSEGTANTGELFF

clone size: many
D gene: .
V gene: TRBV7-2
J gene: TRBJ2-4
CDR3 DNA: TGTGCCAGCAGCTTGGGTCAGAGCAAAAACATTCAGTACTTC
CDR3 protein: CASSLGQSKNIQYF

clone size: .
D gene: TRBD2
V gene: TRBV6-2/TRBV6-3
J gene: TRBJ2-1
CDR3 DNA: TGTGCCAGCAGGACACTAGCGGGGGGAAGCTCCTACAATGAGCAGTTCTTC
CDR3 protein: CASRTLAGGSSYNEQFF

clone size: .
D gene: .
V gene: TRBV6-2/TRBV6-3
J gene: TRBJ2-7
CDR3 DNA: TGTGCCACCACAGGGGAGGGGATTATATGGTACTTC
CDR3 protein: CATTGEGIIWYF

clone size: few
D gene: .
V gene: TRBV5-1
J gene: TRBJ1-5
CDR3 DNA: TGCGCCAGCAGCTTGGAACCCAACGGGGATCAGCCCCAGCATTTT
CDR3 protein: CASSLEPNGDQPQHF

clone size: .
D gene: TRBD1
V gene: TRBV6-2/TRBV6-3
J gene: TRBJ1-5
CDR3 DNA: TGTGCCAGCAGTTACTCGGGCGGACAGGGTTTGCAGCCCCAGCATTTT
CDR3 protein: CASSYSGGQGLQPQHF

clone size: few
D gene: TRBD1
V gene: TRBV5-1
J gene: TRBJ2-3
CDR3 DNA: TGCGCCAGCAGCTTGACTGTGGGGACAGACACGGATACGCAGTATTTT
CDR3 protein: CASSLTVGTDTDTQYF

clone size: many
D gene: .
V gene: TRBV5-1
J gene: TRBJ2-5
CDR3 DNA: TGTGCCAGCAGCTTAGGACAGTTCCAAGAGACCCAGTACTTC
CDR3 protein: CASSLGQFQETQYF

clone size: .
D gene: TRBD1
V gene: TRBV12-3/TRBV12-4
J gene: TRBJ1-2
CDR3 DNA: TGTGCCAGCAGCTCCGGACAGGGCATAAGTGGCTACACCTTC
CDR3 protein: CASSSGQGISGYTF

clone size: .
D gene: .
V gene: TRBV11-2
J gene: TRBJ2-1
CDR3 DNA: TGTGCCAGCAGCTTTAGGGGGAATGAGCAAGAGACCCAGTTCTTC
CDR3 protein: CASSFRGNEQETQFF

clone size: .
D gene: .
V gene: TRBV6-1
J gene: TRBJ1-2
CDR3 DNA: TGTGCCAGCAGTGAAGAAGGGACAATGTATGGCTACACCTTC
CDR3 protein: CASSEEGTMYGYTF

clone size: .
D gene: TRBD1
V gene: TRBV7-2
J gene: TRBJ2-3
CDR3 DNA: TGTGCCAGCAGCTTTCGACAGGGAGCGCAGTATTTT
CDR3 protein: CASSFRQGAQYF

clone size: .
D gene: .
V gene: TRBV30
J gene: TRBJ2-3
CDR3 DNA: TGTGCCTGGAGTGTATTGGGCGTGACAGATACGCAGTATTTT
CDR3 protein: CAWSVLGVTDTQYF

clone size: few
D gene: TRBD2
V gene: TRBV7-3
J gene: TRBJ2-1
CDR3 DNA: TGTGCCAGCAGCCCCAGGTTAACCGGGACTAGCGGGACCGGCTCCTACAATGAGCAGTTCTTC
CDR3 protein: CASSPRLTGTSGTGSYNEQFF

clone size: .
D gene: TRBD1
V gene: TRBV4-2
J gene: TRBJ1-2
CDR3 DNA: TGTGCCAGCAGCCAAGCCCAGGGGGCGGGATATGGCTACACCTTC
CDR3 protein: CASSQAQGAGYGYTF

clone size: .
D gene: TRBD1
V gene: TRBV29-1
J gene: TRBJ2-7
CDR3 DNA: TGCAGCGTTGGGGGACAGGGTCGATACGAGCAGTACTTC
CDR3 protein: CSVGGQGRYEQYF

clone size: .
D gene: .
V gene: TRBV28
J gene: TRBJ1-1
CDR3 DNA: TGTGCCAGCAGCCTTACCCAGGGAACCCAGTTGGCTTTCTTT
CDR3 protein: CASSLTQGTQLAFF

clone size: .
D gene: .
V gene: TRBV15
J gene: TRBJ1-4
CDR3 DNA: TGTGCCACCAGCAGAGATCTGAGTGAAAAACTGTTTTTT
CDR3 protein: CATSRDLSEKLFF

clone size: .
D gene: .
V gene: TRBV12-3/TRBV12-4
J gene: TRBJ1-4
CDR3 DNA: TGTGCCAGCAACCGAGGGGTGCGGGATGAAAAACTGTTTTTT
CDR3 protein: CASNRGVRDEKLFF

clone size: .
D gene: .
V gene: TRBV4-3
J gene: TRBJ2-1
CDR3 DNA: TGCGCCAGCCAAGATGAGGGGGGTGCCTACAATGAGCAGTTCTTC
CDR3 protein: CASQDEGGAYNEQFF

clone size: .
D gene: .
V gene: TRBV10-2
J gene: TRBJ1-6
CDR3 DNA: TGCGCCAGCCATGGGGGAGGACAGAATTCACCCCTCCACTTT
CDR3 protein: CASHGGGQNSPLHF

clone size: .
D gene: .
V gene: TRBV18
J gene: TRBJ1-1
CDR3 DNA: TGTGCCAGCTCACCTATACAGGGATCGAACACTGAAGCTTTCTTT
CDR3 protein: CASSPIQGSNTEAFF

clone size: .
D gene: .
V gene: TRBV7-9
J gene: TRBJ1-1
CDR3 DNA: TGTGCCAGCAGCCCGGTGCGGAACACTGAAGCTTTCTTT
CDR3 protein: CASSPVRNTEAFF

clone size: .
D gene: TRBD2
V gene: TRBV6-6
J gene: TRBJ2-7
CDR3 DNA: TGTGCCAGCAGTACCTTCGGGGGGATTTACGAGCAGTACTTC
CDR3 protein: CASSTFGGIYEQYF

clone size: .
D gene: TRBD1
V gene: TRBV11-2
J gene: TRBJ2-1
CDR3 DNA: TGTGCCAGCAGCTTGAATCTTGGATGGGACAGGGAATTACCTGGGGCCTACAATGAGCAGTTCTTC
CDR3 protein: CASSLNLGWDRELPGAYNEQFF

clone size: .
D gene: .
V gene: TRBV5-1
J gene: TRBJ2-7
CDR3 DNA: TGCGCCAGCACCCCATGGCCGGGCAATGAGGAGTCCTACGAGCAGTACTTC
CDR3 protein: CASTPWPGNEESYEQYF